This entry lists 32 T cell receptor beta chains sequenced from one sample in a study of T cell responses to AZD1222 COVID-19 vaccine. Generated by immunoSEQ multiplex PCR, the TCRdb table keeps only in-frame clones and is missing some. The top ten clones hold 3.5% to 4.5% of a sample with over 120,000 clones, around 92% of them seen once. Sequencing was performed on peripheral blood, taken 28 days after the second AZD1222 dose. Every receptor here comes from an adult who received the AZD1222 COVID-19 vaccine.

The chain recombines TRBV21-1 with TRBJ2-7; TRBD2 is the table's D call, not checked against the DNA. TRBV21-1 is tagged as a pseudogene. The CDR3 runs to 16 residues. In DNA form, the CDR3 reads TGTGCCAGCAGCAATGACGGAGGGCCCCCGGTACGCGAGCAGTACTTC. As protein: CASSNDGGPPVREQYF.

The chain carries TRBV4-2 and TRBJ2-7; D remains unclear. The germline CDR1 and CDR2 sequences are LGHNA and YNFKEQ. Trimming took 0 bases from V and 5 from J, leaving 11 bases between them. The CDR3 is 14 residues long. This chain's CDR3 is CASSQDRRSDEQYF. CDR3 nucleotide sequence: TGTGCCAGCAGCCAAGATAGGCGGAGTGACGAGCAGTACTTC.

This clone was detected once. The chain uses TRBV5-1 and TRBJ2-5; D gene ambiguous. Germline values: CDR1 SGHRS, CDR2 YFSETQ. The CDR3 covers 13 residues. V was cut by 2 bases and J by 3 bases, with 8 bases left in between. The CDR3 DNA follows: TGCGCCAGCAGCTTCCGTCAGGAAGAGACCCAGTACTTC. Its protein is CASSFRQEETQYF. Looking up the rest from reference TRBV5-1 and TRBJ2-5 gives the full variable domain: KAGVTQTPRYLIKTRGQQVTLSCSPISGHRSVSWYQQTPGQGLQFLFEYFSETQRNKGNFPGRFSGRQFSNSRSEMNVSTLELGDSALYLCASSFRQEETQYFGPGTRLLVL.

The chain couples TRBV11-3 to TRBJ2-7; D may be TRBD2 (6 bases). Germline V gene lookup returns CDR1 SGHNT and CDR2 YENEEA. Trimming shortened V by 5 bases and J by 6 bases, and 14 bases separated the two germline ends. The CDR3 consists of 13 residues. CDR3 bases: TGTGCCAGCAGCCTTGCAGGGACTTCCGAGCAGTACTTC. Its translation: CASSLAGTSEQYF. The full variable domain, rest sourced from reference TRBV11-3 and TRBJ2-7, is EAGVVQSPRYKIIEKKQPVAFWCNPISGHNTLYWYLQNLGQGPELLIRYENEEAVDDSQLPKDRFSAERLKGVDSTLKIQPAELGDSAVYLCASSLAGTSEQYFGPGTRLTVT.

The CDR3 DNA sequence: TGCGCCAGCATGAACAGGGGTAGCAATCAGCCCCAGCATTTT. Its translation: CASMNRGSNQPQHF. This chain connects TRBV10-1 to TRBJ1-5, with TRBD1 matching 7 bases. V lost 7 bases, J lost 0 bases, and 3 bases stayed unmatched. There are 14 residues in the CDR3. The germline V gene has CDR1 WNHNN and CDR2 SYGVQD (reference sequence).

As to this clone: Its ends do not fully match the called genes, so a read error is possible. The V gene is TRBV7-7, the J gene TRBJ2-6; D is undetermined. Germline CDR1 and CDR2: SSHAT and FNYEAQ (reference sequence). The CDR3 totals 12 residues. CDR3 sequence (DNA): TGTGCTAGCAGCTTAACCGTTCACGTCCTGACTTTC. Translating it yields CASSLTVHVLTF.

This chain joins TRBV14 and TRBJ1-2, with D unresolved. CDR3 length: 13 amino acids. V gave up 0 bases and J gave up 6 bases, with 8 bases separating them. Germline V lookup: CDR1 SGHDN, CDR2 FVKESK. The CDR3 is CASSQDLEDGYTF. CDR3 in DNA: TGTGCCAGCAGCCAAGATCTAGAAGATGGCTACACCTTC.

The chain uses TRBV7-9 and TRBJ1-2, with D possibly being TRBD1 (6 bases). Germline V gene data show CDR1 as SEHNR and CDR2 as FQNEAQ (reference sequence). This CDR3 comprises 15 residues. The V gene lost 7 bases and the J gene lost 4 bases, with 19 bases spanning the gap. The CDR3 here is CASTPTGPYGYGYTF. CDR3 bases: TGTGCCAGCACCCCTACAGGGCCCTACGGCTATGGCTACACCTTC.

The chain couples TRBV19 to TRBJ2-2, with D possibly being TRBD1 or TRBD2 (5 bases each). Trimming removed 5 bases from V and 7 bases from J, with 14 bases in between. Germline CDR1 LNHDA, CDR2 SQIVND (reference sequence). The length of the CDR3 is 14 residues. The CDR3 spells CASSGVVGVGELFF. For the CDR3, the DNA is TGTGCCAGTAGTGGTGTGGTGGGGGTCGGGGAGCTGTTTTTT. Filled out from reference TRBV19 and TRBJ2-2, the complete variable domain reads DGGITQSPKYLFRKEGQNVTLSCEQNLNHDAMYWYRQDPGQGLRLIYYSQIVNDFQKGDIAEGYSVSREKKESFPLTVTSAQKNPTAFYLCASSGVVGVGELFFGEGSRLTVL.

This rearrangement joins TRBV15 to TRBJ1-4; 10 bases map to TRBD1. CDR1 is LNHNV, CDR2 YYDKDF, per germline (reference sequence). V gave up 0 bases and J gave up 5 bases; unmatched junction bases: 9. This CDR3 is built from 18 residues. The CDR3 DNA reads as TGTGCCACCAGCAGAGATCGGTTCGGGACAGGGGAGAATGAAAAACTGTTTTTT. This sequence encodes CATSRDRFGTGENEKLFF.

The chain carries TRBV24-1 and TRBJ1-6; D is unresolved. The V and J ends lost 7 bases and 7 bases respectively, with 10 bases between them. The CDR3 spans 13 residues. Germline values: CDR1 KGHDR, CDR2 SFDVKD. This chain's CDR3 is CATSASLNSPLHF. CDR3 sequence (DNA): TGTGCCACCAGCGCTTCGTTGAATTCACCCCTCCACTTT.

The chain is built from TRBV18 and TRBJ2-3; 9 positions agree with TRBD1. V lost 1 base, J lost 2 bases, and 4 bases stayed unmatched. The V gene's germline CDR1 is KGHSH and CDR2 LQKENI. This CDR3 contains 16 residues. The CDR3 nucleotides are TGTGCCAGCTCACCACTTGGACAGGGGTACACAGATACGCAGTATTTT. Its translation is CASSPLGQGYTDTQYF.

This clone was seen a single time. The V call is TRBV20-1, the J call TRBJ1-2; D unresolved. V lost 3 bases and J 8 bases, leaving 10 bases between the germline ends. The V gene's germline CDR1 is DFQATT and CDR2 SNEGSKA (reference sequence). The CDR3 runs 11 residues. The chain's CDR3 is CSASAGWGYTF. DNA of the CDR3: TGCAGTGCTAGTGCGGGCTGGGGCTACACCTTC.

V is TRBV12-3 or TRBV12-4 and J is TRBJ2-1; no clear D gene. This CDR3 region has 12 residues. V shed 5 bases and J shed 10 bases, with 12 bases lying between them. The CDR3 loop reads CASSTPPGEQFF. The CDR3 bases are TGTGCCAGCAGTACGCCACCGGGCGAGCAGTTCTTC.

The chain carries TRBV7-2 and TRBJ1-1; the D is unclear. In germline, CDR1 is SGHTA, CDR2 FQGNSA. The CDR3 covers 13 residues. V gave up 1 base and J gave up 6 bases, with 9 bases separating them. As DNA, the CDR3 is TGTGCCAGCAGCTTAGGCGGAACAGCTGAAGCTTTCTTT. Its protein product is CASSLGGTAEAFF.

The V gene is TRBV9, the J gene TRBJ2-3, with D perhaps TRBD2 (6 bases). Trimming stripped 4 bases from V and 4 bases from J, with 16 bases between. The CDR3 is 15 residues long. Germline V CDR1 and CDR2: SGDLS, YYNGEE. The CDR3 sequence is CASSPPGRRADTQYF. CDR3 coding DNA: TGTGCCAGCAGCCCCCCGGGGAGGAGGGCAGATACGCAGTATTTT.

The genes are TRBV7-9 and TRBJ1-2, with D tentatively TRBD1 (6 bases). Germline-derived CDR1 and CDR2 are SEHNR and FQNEAQ (reference sequence). Trimming shortened V by 3 bases and J by 8 bases, and 19 bases separated the two germline ends. This CDR3 contains 15 residues. CDR3: CASSFQPTGRGGYTF. CDR3 nucleotide sequence: TGTGCCAGCAGCTTCCAACCGACAGGCCGAGGAGGCTACACCTTC.

This clone was counted once. This chain joins TRBV6-5 and TRBJ1-2, with 7 bases aligning to TRBD1. CDR3 length: 13 amino acids. From germline, CDR1 is MNHEY and CDR2 SVGAGI. The V and J ends lost 6 bases and 7 bases, in that order; junction bases with no gene match: 8. The CDR3, as DNA: TGTGCCAGCAGGAGAGGGGGCGCCGGTGGCTACACCTTC. The encoded protein is CASRRGGAGGYTF.

This rearrangement joins TRBV7-3 to TRBJ1-1; perhaps TRBD1 as D (5 bases). V was trimmed by 4 bases and J by 1 base, leaving 13 bases between them. This CDR3 is built from 15 residues. Germline V gene data show CDR1 as SGHTA and CDR2 as FQGTGA. CDR3 coding DNA: TGTGCCAGCAGCTCCCAGGGTTGGGGGAACACTGAAGCTTTCTTT. It codes for CASSSQGWGNTEAFF.

The chain is built from TRBV7-9 and TRBJ1-5, with D uncertain. Between the trimmed V and J ends, which lost 1 base and 0 bases, there was a span of 4 bases. Germline V gene lookup returns CDR1 SEHNR and CDR2 FQNEAQ (reference sequence). The CDR3 has 14 residues. Here the CDR3 DNA reads TGTGCCAGCAGCTTAGACAGTAGCAATCAGCCCCAGCATTTT. Translating it yields CASSLDSSNQPQHF.

V is TRBV5-1 and J is TRBJ2-3; 9 bases are a match to TRBD1. CDR3 length: 16 residues. Trimming took 0 bases from V and 4 from J; bases not matched to a gene: 6. The V gene's germline CDR1 is SGHRS and CDR2 YFSETQ. Here the CDR3 reads CASSLEGQGSADTQYF. The DNA for the CDR3 is TGCGCCAGCAGCTTGGAGGGACAGGGTTCCGCAGATACGCAGTATTTT.

The chain links TRBV11-3 to TRBJ2-1; 9 bases fit TRBD2. With 5 bases clipped from V and 8 bases from J, the junction kept 10 bases outside the gene matches. Germline V gene data show CDR1 as SGHNT and CDR2 as YENEEA. The CDR3 loop spans 15 amino acids. CDR3 sequence reads: CASSPRSLAGDEQFF. The DNA of the CDR3 is TGTGCCAGCAGCCCCCGGTCACTAGCGGGCGATGAGCAGTTCTTC.

The chain joins TRBV9 to TRBJ2-5; tentatively, D is TRBD1 (7 bases). The CDR3 runs to 15 residues. V was trimmed by 3 bases and J by 5 bases, leaving 17 bases between them. CDR1 SGDLS and CDR2 YYNGEE come from the germline V gene. The CDR3 here is CASSGAGGSGETQYF. Here the CDR3 DNA reads TGTGCCAGCAGCGGGGCAGGGGGGAGTGGGGAGACCCAGTACTTC.

Here the CDR3 DNA reads TGTGCCAGCAGCTTAGGGACTAACACCGGGGAGCTGTTTTTT. It yields the protein CASSLGTNTGELFF. The chain has TRBV7-3 and TRBJ2-2, with a weak D call TRBD2 (6 bases). There are 14 residues in the CDR3. From germline, CDR1 is SGHTA and CDR2 FQGTGA. V shed 2 bases and J shed 2 bases, with 6 bases lying between them.

V usage is TRBV28 and J usage is TRBJ1-2; unclear D gene. The germline gives CDR1 MDHEN, CDR2 SYDVKM. With 7 bases removed from V and 4 bases from J, the gap between germline ends came to 13 bases. This CDR3 spans 13 amino acids. CDR3 sequence (DNA): TGTGCCAGCACATCCGCACACCTCTATGGCTACACCTTC. Protein product: CASTSAHLYGYTF.

The CDR3 region is CASRKNRGAKNIQYF. The CDR3, as DNA: TGTGCCAGCAGAAAAAACAGGGGGGCCAAAAACATTCAGTACTTC. The V call is TRBV6-5, the J call TRBJ2-4; 8 positions match TRBD1. The CDR3 loop spans 15 amino acids. J was trimmed by 1 base and V by 6 bases; bases with no gene match: 5. Germline CDR1 is MNHEY and CDR2 is SVGAGI.

Worth noting for this clone: At one end the junction does not follow the germline gene, possibly because of a read error. J is TRBJ2-7 and V is TRBV3-1 (or the pseudogene TRBV3-2); TRBD2 agrees at 9 bases. Germline CDR1 LGHDT, CDR2 YNNKEL (reference sequence). This CDR3 spans 13 amino acids. CDR3 residues: CASAGAASGALAF. The CDR3 region has the DNA TGTGCCAGCGCTGGGGCGGCTAGCGGGGCCCTGGCTTTC.

This sequence joins TRBV7-3 and TRBJ2-1, with 7 bases matching TRBD2. V was pared by 5 bases and J by 9 bases, with 13 bases of the junction left unmatched. The CDR3 loop spans 15 amino acids. Germline CDR1 and CDR2: SGHTA and FQGTGA. CDR3 protein: CASSPGGAGASEQFF. The CDR3 DNA sequence: TGTGCCAGCAGCCCGGGCGGGGCGGGAGCGTCTGAGCAGTTCTTC.

A remark on this clone: One end of the junction is discordant with germline, which a read error may explain. V gene TRBV2 combines with J gene TRBJ1-2, with D possibly matching TRBD1 (6 bases). CDR1 is SNHLY and CDR2 is FYNNEI in the germline V gene. The CDR3 extends over 13 amino acids. As DNA, the CDR3 is TGTGCCAGCAGTGAAGCATTGGAAATGGACAGAGACTTC. Amino acid sequence: CASSEALEMDRDF.

This chain uses TRBV3-1 (or the pseudogene TRBV3-2) with TRBJ2-7, with TRBD2 matching over 14 bases. V lost 0 bases to trimming and J lost 5 bases; unmatched junction nucleotides: 6. From germline, CDR1 is LGHDT and CDR2 YNNKEL (reference sequence). CDR3 length: 17 residues. The CDR3 reads CASSQDLGLAGGNEQYF. CDR3 DNA: TGTGCCAGCAGCCAAGATCTAGGACTAGCGGGAGGTAACGAGCAGTACTTC.

The chain recombines TRBV28 with TRBJ1-5; D may be TRBD1 (5 bases). This CDR3 is 13 amino acids long. In germline, CDR1 is MDHEN, CDR2 SYDVKM. Trimming shortened V by 4 bases and J by 7 bases, and 11 bases separated the two germline ends. This CDR3 reads CASSYEWGQPQHF. The CDR3 DNA reads TGTGCCAGCAGTTACGAGTGGGGCCAGCCCCAGCATTTT.

The V and J genes are TRBV27 and TRBJ2-1; 7 bases are shared with TRBD2. There are 17 residues in the CDR3. With V trimmed by 5 bases and J by 0 bases, 10 bases remained unmatched. Per the germline V gene, CDR1 is MNHEY and CDR2 is SMNVEV (reference sequence). The CDR3 protein is CASSTQTSGASYNEQFF. In DNA form, the CDR3 reads TGTGCCAGCAGTACCCAAACCAGCGGGGCCTCCTACAATGAGCAGTTCTTC.